This TCR beta chain derives from a study of cytomegalovirus exposure and HLA in healthy donors. The germline CDR1 and CDR2 sequences are MNHNS and SASEGT. The CDR3 is made up of 15 amino acids. The V and J ends lost 3 bases and 4 bases respectively, with 16 bases between them. Primers for the PCR totalled 60 Vbeta and 13 Jbeta. The table came from immunoSEQ multiplex PCR; TCRdb's copy has only in-frame clones and leaves some out. The sample holds some 190,000 clones, around 90% seen once. Material for sequencing was PBMCs. This receptor was taken from a woman aged 18-35 years in good health and CMV-seronegative. The chain uses TRBV6-1 and TRBJ2-7; D might be TRBD1 (6 bases). The CDR3 protein is CASSERARDTYEQYF. CDR3 sequence (DNA): TGTGCCAGCAGTGAGAGGGCCCGGGACACTTACGAGCAGTACTTC.